Reported below is one TCR beta chain. Antigen specificity is unknown. It was with 60 Vbeta and 13 Jbeta primers that the PCR ran. Data came from immunoSEQ multiplex PCR; TCRdb stores just in-frame clones and leaves some out. The sample includes approximately 240,000 clones, 85% to 90% of them seen just once. The entry originates in a study of cytomegalovirus exposure and HLA in healthy donors. The study, taken as a whole, reports: DRB1 had the most TCR associations and HLA-C the fewest, a later analysis found, with rates varying by HLA locus.

The clonotype comes from a woman under 30 in good health and CMV-seronegative. The sample consisted of PBMCs.

CDR3 protein: CATSRDRAGGKTQYF. The CDR3 DNA reads as TGTGCCACCAGCAGAGATCGGGCGGGGGGGAAGACCCAGTACTTC. The chain is built from TRBV15 and TRBJ2-5; TRBD2 matches at 9 bases. Germline-derived CDR1 and CDR2 are LNHNV and YYDKDF (reference sequence). V trimming: 0 bases; J trimming: 6 bases; junction bases outside the gene matches: 5. CDR3 length: 15 residues.